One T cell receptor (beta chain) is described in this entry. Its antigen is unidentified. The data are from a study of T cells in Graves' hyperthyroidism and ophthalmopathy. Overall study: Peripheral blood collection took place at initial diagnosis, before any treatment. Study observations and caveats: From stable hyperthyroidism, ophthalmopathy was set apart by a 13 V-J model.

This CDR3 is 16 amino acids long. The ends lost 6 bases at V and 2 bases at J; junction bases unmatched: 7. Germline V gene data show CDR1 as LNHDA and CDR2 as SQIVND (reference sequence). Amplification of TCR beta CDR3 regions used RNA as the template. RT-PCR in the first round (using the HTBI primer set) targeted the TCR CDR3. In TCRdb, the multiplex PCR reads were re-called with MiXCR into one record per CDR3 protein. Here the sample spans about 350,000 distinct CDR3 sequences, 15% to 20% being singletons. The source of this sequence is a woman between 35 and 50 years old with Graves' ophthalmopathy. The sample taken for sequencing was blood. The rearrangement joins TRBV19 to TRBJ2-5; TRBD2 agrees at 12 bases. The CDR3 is CASRGGLAGRQETQYF. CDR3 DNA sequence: TGTGCCAGTAGGGGAGGACTAGCGGGAAGACAAGAGACCCAGTACTTC.